Each of the 17 T cell receptor beta chains below was sequenced from the same sample in a study of tumor and adjacent non-tumor tissue in lung cancer. Three rounds of nested PCR, following a modified ARM-PCR protocol, produced the TCRbeta library. In TCRdb, the multiplex PCR reads were re-called with MiXCR into one record per CDR3 protein. Of around 140,000 distinct CDR3 sequences listed, around 65% are singletons. No cell sorting was done before RNA was extracted from the tissue. Sequencing was carried out using lung tumor tissue. All receptors come from a man between 60 and 75 years old with small cell lung cancer.

In the case of this clonotype: Mismatch with germline at one junction end may stem from a read error. The chain links TRBV11-2 to TRBJ2-3; D is unclear. CDR3 size: 14 residues. Germline lookup yields CDR1 SGHAT and CDR2 FQNNGV. CDR3 protein: CASSLEGDTDTRYF. For the CDR3, the DNA is TGTGCCAGCAGCTTAGAGGGTGACACAGATACGCGGTATTTT. Combining the CDR3 with reference TRBV11-2 and TRBJ2-3 gives the whole variable domain EAGVAQSPRYKIIEKRQSVAFWCNPISGHATLYWYQQILGQGPKLLIQFQNNGVVDDSQLPKDRFSAERLKGVDSTLKIQPAKLEDSAVYLCASSLEGDTDTRYFGPGTRLTVL.

This clonotype was detected only once. The CDR3 DNA reads as TGTGCCAGCAACAAGACCGCAGATACGCAGTATTTT. Its translation is CASNKTADTQYF. V gene TRBV11-2 combines with J gene TRBJ2-3; D is unresolved. The CDR3 is made up of 12 amino acids. The germline V and J ends were trimmed by 7 bases and 4 bases, with 9 bases remaining between them. Germline V CDR1 and CDR2: SGHAT, FQNNGV.

A word on this clonotype: The junction departs from germline at one end; a sequencing error may be responsible. The chain combines TRBV7-8 with TRBJ2-3; 9 bases map to TRBD2. CDR1 is SGHVS and CDR2 is FQNEAQ in the germline V gene. The CDR3 is made up of 15 amino acids. This CDR3 is CDSSLSSGSQYTQYF. CDR3 DNA: TGTGACAGCAGCTTAAGTAGCGGGAGTCAATATACGCAGTATTTT.

The V gene is TRBV7-9, the J gene TRBJ2-5; TRBD1 matches at 7 bases. J gave up 4 bases and V 5 bases, and 7 bases lay outside the gene matches. The germline gives CDR1 SEHNR, CDR2 FQNEAQ (reference sequence). CDR3 length: 14 amino acids. CDR3 DNA: TGTGCCAGCAGCACGGGACAGAGGGGAGAGACCCAGTACTTC. It translates to CASSTGQRGETQYF.

A few counts support this clonotype. A much larger clone lies a single base off, so this may be a read error. The gene calls are TRBV10-3 and TRBJ2-2, with 13 bases aligning to TRBD2. CDR1 and CDR2 (germline): ENHRY, SYGVKD. This CDR3 region has 17 residues. This CDR3 reads CTISESSGLAGAGELFF. The CDR3 DNA reads TGTACCATCAGTGAAAGCTCAGGACTAGCGGGAGCCGGGGAGCTGTTTTTT.

For this clonotype: Since a much larger clone is just one base distant, this may be a read error. The rearrangement joins TRBV12-3 or TRBV12-4 to TRBJ2-1; TRBD2 agrees at 9 bases. This CDR3 has 15 amino acids. The CDR3 here is CTSSPGGSGRNEQFF. CDR3 nucleotide sequence: TGTACCAGCAGCCCTGGGGGGAGCGGGAGGAATGAGCAGTTCTTC.

Remarks on this clonotype: The CDR3 does not close with the conserved phenylalanine or tryptophan, likely indicating a read error. The rearrangement links TRBV4-1 to TRBJ2-6; 7 nucleotides align to TRBD1. Germline loops: CDR1 MGHRA, CDR2 YSYEKL. This CDR3 spans 19 amino acids. V dropped 4 bases and J dropped 4; count of bases not matched to a gene: 16. In nucleotides, the CDR3 is TGCGCCAGCAGCCCTGCCCCAGGACAGGTTCCCCCCGGGGCCAACGTCCTGACTCTT. It specifies CASSPAPGQVPPGANVLTL.

The chain recombines TRBV29-1 with TRBJ1-2; no clear D. Trimming pared 2 bases from V and 5 bases from J, leaving 9 bases between. The germline V gene has CDR1 SQVTM and CDR2 ANQGSEA. The CDR3 has 12 amino acids. For the CDR3, the DNA is TGCAGCGTTGAAAGTGGGCATTATGGCTACACCTTC. It translates to CSVESGHYGYTF.

Of note for this clonotype: Germline is not matched at one junction end, which may reflect a read error. This rearrangement joins TRBV4-1 to TRBJ2-2; D assignment may be TRBD1 or TRBD2 (7 bases each). Per the germline V gene, CDR1 is MGHRA and CDR2 is YSYEKL. The CDR3 extends over 14 amino acids. The CDR3 loop is CANSQVRGGRELFF. The CDR3 DNA reads as TGCGCCAACAGCCAAGTCAGGGGGGGCAGGGAGCTGTTTTTT.

In regard to this clonotype: One end of the junction does not line up with germline, which may come from a read error. The J gene is TRBJ1-2, the V gene TRBV28; D gene uncertain. Germline assignment: CDR1 MDHEN and CDR2 SYDVKM. The CDR3 is 12 amino acids. The CDR3 DNA sequence: TGTGTCAGCAGACTTTTTAACTATGGCTACACCTTC. Amino acid sequence: CVSRLFNYGYTF.

In regard to this clonotype: No conserved phenylalanine or tryptophan ends this CDR3, so it is likely a read error. V is TRBV24-1 and J is TRBJ2-2; D uncertain. The CDR3 sequence is 13 residues long. CDR1 and CDR2 from the germline V gene are KGHDR and SFDVKD. The germline V and J ends were trimmed by 4 bases and 3 bases, with 5 bases remaining between them. CDR3 region: CATSDGYTGELFY. DNA for the CDR3: TGTGCCACCAGTGACGGATACACCGGGGAGCTGTTTTAT.

As to this clonotype: Its ends do not fully match the called genes, so a read error is possible. The chain joins TRBV6-5 to TRBJ1-1; a weak D match, TRBD1 (6 bases). Germline V gene data show CDR1 as MNHEY and CDR2 as SVGAGI. The CDR3 totals 13 residues. The CDR3 nucleotides are TGCGCCAGCACTTACAGGACAGTCAGTGAAGCTTTCTTT. Its protein is CASTYRTVSEAFF.

The table lists this clonotype with many counts. The genes are TRBV6-5 and TRBJ2-3; D perhaps matches TRBD2 (5 bases). Per the germline V gene, CDR1 is MNHEY and CDR2 is SVGAGI. V was clipped by 6 bases and J by 2 bases, with 15 bases between them. The CDR3 totals 15 residues. Written as DNA, the CDR3 is TGTGCCAGCAGCCACGTGGGAGCGGCCACAGATACGCAGTATTTT. Its protein product is CASSHVGAATDTQYF.

The J gene is TRBJ2-3, the V gene TRBV5-1, with D tentatively TRBD1 or TRBD2 (5 bases each). The CDR3 length is 15 residues. V was trimmed by 0 bases and J by 5 bases, leaving 13 bases between them. The germline V gene has CDR1 SGHRS and CDR2 YFSETQ. This CDR3 is CASSLDGTRGDTQYF. The CDR3 region has the DNA TGCGCCAGCAGCTTGGACGGGACCCGGGGAGATACGCAGTATTTT.

The rearrangement uses TRBV6-1 and TRBJ2-7; no definite D call. Germline CDR1 is MNHNS and CDR2 is SASEGT. The V and J ends lost 3 bases and 3 bases respectively, with 9 bases between them. The CDR3 has 13 amino acids. CDR3: CASSEVPNYEQYF. The CDR3 DNA follows: TGTGCCAGCAGTGAGGTGCCAAACTACGAGCAGTACTTC.

Concerning this clonotype: This may be a read error, as it is one base from a much larger clone. V and J are TRBV11-2 and TRBJ2-3, with D uncertain. Trimming removed 4 bases from V and 6 bases from J, with 11 bases in between. Germline CDR1 reads SGHAT; CDR2 reads FQNNGV. CDR3 length: 13 residues. The CDR3 bases are TGTGCCAGCAGCTGTGATCAGATGGATACGCAGTATTTT. Amino acids: CASSCDQMDTQYF. Variable domain in full (rest from reference TRBV11-2 and TRBJ2-3): EAGVAQSPRYKIIEKRQSVAFWCNPISGHATLYWYQQILGQGPKLLIQFQNNGVVDDSQLPKDRFSAERLKGVDSTLKIQPAKLEDSAVYLCASSCDQMDTQYFGPGTRLTVL.

Worth noting for this clonotype: At one of its ends the junction is not consistent with the germline gene, which may arise from a read error. This chain uses TRBV20-1 with TRBJ1-2; D call uncertain. The CDR3 extends over 12 amino acids. Germline V CDR1 and CDR2: DFQATT, SNEGSKA (reference sequence). CDR3: CSARGSNYGNTF. The CDR3 nucleotides are TGCAGTGCTAGGGGTTCGAATTATGGCAACACCTTC.